This T cell receptor beta chain originates from a study of cytomegalovirus exposure and HLA in healthy donors. The trim removed 1 base at V and 3 bases at J, leaving 7 bases unmatched. Germline V CDR1 and CDR2: LGHNA, YNFKEQ. The CDR3 is made up of 17 amino acids. This PCR relied on a set of 60 Vbeta primers and 13 Jbeta primers. Using immunoSEQ multiplex PCR, the repertoire was profiled, and TCRdb retains in-frame clones only, with some absent. The sample consists of some 98,000 clones, over 75% of them appearing once. The chain carries TRBV4-2 and TRBJ1-2; 11 positions match TRBD1. The receptor was isolated from a female donor in good health and CMV-seropositive. Sequencing was done on a sample of PBMCs. The CDR3 sequence is CASSQVTRTGGDYGYTF. CDR3 DNA: TGTGCCAGCAGCCAAGTAACAAGGACAGGGGGCGACTATGGCTACACCTTC.